A single sample is the source of the 11 T cell receptor beta chains below, sequenced in a study of T-cell reconstitution after alpha-beta-depleted transplantation in children. A TCRbeta library incorporating unique molecular identifiers was prepared. Using its own MiXCR run on the PCR reads, TCRdb lists one record per CDR3 protein. The sample lists some 600,000 distinct CDR3 sequences, 10% to 15% occurring once. The specimen was PBMCs, mostly from graft donor cells, collected 360 days after TCRalphabeta/CD19-depleted stem cell transplant. Receptors were obtained from a male patient under 18 who had a stem cell transplant for acute myeloid leukemia, so the T cells may come from the graft donor.

The chain uses TRBV3-1 and TRBJ2-7; 7 bases are a match to TRBD1. Germline CDR1 LGHDT, CDR2 YNNKEL (reference sequence). The CDR3 runs to 14 residues. After removal of 5 bases from V and 0 bases from J, the junction contained 4 bases not matched to a gene. CDR3 region: CASSIWDSSYEQYF. CDR3 nucleotide sequence: TGTGCCAGCAGCATTTGGGACAGCTCCTACGAGCAGTACTTC.

This clonotype was seen at least ten times. J is TRBJ2-1 and V is TRBV12-3 or TRBV12-4; D may be TRBD1 (7 bases). This CDR3 spans 14 amino acids. Trimming removed 3 bases from V and 5 bases from J, with 11 bases in between. This CDR3 is CASSFAGGNNEQFF. The CDR3 region has the DNA TGTGCCAGCAGTTTCGCAGGGGGGAACAATGAGCAGTTCTTC.

This clonotype was observed a handful of times. A much larger clone sits a single nucleotide away, making a read error possible. DNA of the CDR3: TGTGCCACCAGCAGAGATCTGGGTTCCTACGAGCAGTACTTC. Translated, it gives CATSRDLGSYEQYF. The rearrangement uses TRBV15 and TRBJ2-7, with D unclear. V was pared by 0 bases and J by 1 base, with 7 bases between. The CDR3 spans 14 residues. The V gene's germline CDR1 is LNHNV and CDR2 YYDKDF (reference sequence).

This clonotype was picked up a small number of times. The J gene is TRBJ2-7, the V gene TRBV6-4; TRBD1 aligns across 9 bases. The J segment lost 5 bases and the V segment lost 9 bases, leaving 11 bases of the junction unmatched. CDR1 is MRHNA and CDR2 is SNTAGT in the germline V gene. The CDR3 runs 14 residues. CDR3 sequence reads: CARRRDRALDEQYF. Written as DNA, the CDR3 is TGTGCCAGGAGAAGGGACAGGGCCCTCGACGAGCAGTACTTC.

This clonotype was detected ten times or more. This chain uses TRBV2 with TRBJ2-1; D ambiguous. V was pared by 2 bases and J by 7 bases, with 9 bases between. The V gene's germline CDR1 is SNHLY and CDR2 FYNNEI. This CDR3 region has 13 residues. The CDR3 sequence is CASSEPRSNEQFF. The CDR3 DNA sequence: TGTGCCAGCAGTGAACCTCGGTCGAATGAGCAGTTCTTC.

This clonotype came up a few times. The chain combines TRBV7-9 with TRBJ1-2; D call uncertain. The length of the CDR3 is 13 residues. The germline V gene encodes CDR1 SEHNR and CDR2 FQNEAQ (reference sequence). V was clipped by 8 bases and J by 6 bases, with 16 bases between them. The CDR3 DNA reads as TGTGCCAGCGGCCGCGATTGGAGTGATGGCTACACCTTC. Protein sequence: CASGRDWSDGYTF.

This clonotype was picked up a small number of times. J is TRBJ2-1 and V is TRBV6-2 or TRBV6-3; D not resolved. The CDR3 loop spans 12 amino acids. Germline-derived CDR1 and CDR2 are MNHEY and SVGEGT. Trimming left V 2 bases short and J 8 bases short, with 7 bases between. This CDR3 reads CASSYLAYEQFF. As DNA, the CDR3 is TGTGCCAGCAGTTACCTGGCCTATGAGCAGTTCTTC.

This clonotype appeared once. A much larger clone differs from this one at a single base, so this may be a read error. The J gene is TRBJ2-1, the V gene TRBV12-3 or TRBV12-4, with TRBD2 matching 8 bases. The length of the CDR3 is 14 residues. The CDR3 region is CASSLSGRIHERFF. In DNA form, the CDR3 reads TGTGCCAGCAGTTTGAGCGGGAGAATCCATGAGCGGTTCTTC.

The rearrangement links TRBV12-3 or TRBV12-4 to TRBJ2-1; D remains unclear. The CDR3 loop spans 16 amino acids. The V end was cut by 6 bases, the J end by 0 bases, with 15 bases between. The CDR3 coding sequence is TGTGCCAGCAGGCCGTTCATCGTGAGCTCCTACAATGAGCAGTTCTTC. This sequence encodes CASRPFIVSSYNEQFF.

This clonotype has just a few counts. The chain is built from TRBV20-1 and TRBJ2-1; 10 bases are shared with TRBD2. This CDR3 has 17 residues. V lost 4 bases and J lost 0; bases outside the gene matches: 9. Germline CDR1 is DFQATT and CDR2 is SNEGSKA (reference sequence). Written as DNA, the CDR3 is TGCAGTGCTAACGGACTAGCGGCCTCTAGCTCCTACAATGAGCAGTTCTTC. Amino acids: CSANGLAASSSYNEQFF.

Many counts were recorded for this clonotype. The chain joins TRBV29-1 to TRBJ2-7; the match to TRBD1 covers 7 bases. Losses at the gene ends were 6 bases for V and 5 bases for J; bases not matched to a gene: 4. Germline CDR1 is SQVTM and CDR2 is ANQGSEA. CDR3 length: 11 residues. The CDR3 nucleotides read TGCAGCGTGGGGACAGTGAACGAGCAGTACTTC. This codes for CSVGTVNEQYF.